A selection of T cell receptor beta chains follows, all from one sample in a study of cytomegalovirus exposure and HLA in healthy donors. Repertoires were generated with immunoSEQ multiplex PCR, while TCRdb's copy carries only in-frame clones and drops some. Here the sample spans around 150,000 clones, over 60% being singletons. Sequencing input: PBMCs. These receptors were obtained from a woman aged 40 to 50 in good health and CMV-seronegative. CDR3s include the opening cysteine and the closing phenylalanine or tryptophan. Fields, in order: V gene, J gene, clone size, D gene, CDR3 protein, CDR3 DNA. D genes are given only for firm matches. Rows may omit the clone size; those that give it use once, few, many or a size class.

TRBV7-9	TRBJ2-2	.	TRBD1	CASSFATGIAGELFF	TGTGCCAGCAGCTTTGCGACAGGGATAGCCGGGGAGCTGTTTTTT
TRBV5-1	TRBJ2-1	.	.	CASSSGGGQKGTEQFF	TGCGCCAGCAGCTCGGGGGGGGGACAGAAGGGGACTGAGCAGTTCTTC
TRBV5-1	TRBJ2-1	.	TRBD2	CASSLYVGGIYNEQFF	TGCGCCAGCAGCTTGTATGTCGGGGGGATCTACAATGAGCAGTTCTTC
TRBV5-1	TRBJ1-4	.	TRBD1	CASTGGQNEKLFF	TGCGCCAGCACCGGGGGACAGAATGAAAAACTGTTTTTT
TRBV7-3	TRBJ1-3	.	TRBD1	CASSLEKRTGGKGNTIYF	TGTGCCAGCAGCTTAGAAAAACGGACAGGGGGCAAAGGAAACACCATATATTTT
TRBV19	TRBJ1-4	once	.	CASSNRVEEKLFF	TGTGCCAGTAGTAACAGGGTAGAAGAAAAACTGTTTTTT
TRBV5-5	TRBJ1-5	.	.	CASSLSGNQPQHF	TGTGCCAGCAGCTTGAGCGGCAATCAGCCCCAGCATTTT
TRBV4-1	TRBJ2-1	.	.	CASSQEIARSLYNEQFF	TGCGCCAGCAGCCAAGAAATTGCACGGAGCCTATACAATGAGCAGTTCTTC
TRBV27	TRBJ2-7	.	.	CASSLSLEGWAQYF	TGTGCCAGCAGTTTATCGTTAGAGGGATGGGCGCAGTACTTC
TRBV4-1	TRBJ1-2	.	TRBD1	CASSHQGGSGYTF	TGCGCCAGCAGCCATCAAGGGGGCTCAGGCTACACCTTC
TRBV6-1	TRBJ2-3	.	.	CASSEGAGSDTQYF	TGTGCCAGCAGTGAAGGCGCCGGGAGCGATACGCAGTATTTT
TRBV5-8	TRBJ1-6	.	.	CASSLSIGGSSPLHF	TGTGCCAGCAGCTTAAGCATCGGGGGGAGTTCACCCCTCCACTTT
TRBV29-1	TRBJ2-5	few	TRBD2	CSVGASGGESETQYF	TGCAGCGTTGGGGCCAGCGGGGGGGAGAGTGAGACCCAGTACTTC
TRBV5-1	TRBJ2-5	once	TRBD2	CASSLWTSGGSETQYF	TGCGCCAGCAGCCTATGGACTAGCGGGGGGTCAGAGACCCAGTACTTC
TRBV6-1	TRBJ2-5	.	.	CASTPDSLQETQYF	TGTGCCAGCACGCCGGACAGTTTACAAGAGACCCAGTACTTC
TRBV7-9	TRBJ1-1	.	.	CASSSRENTEAFF	TGTGCCAGCAGCTCCCGGGAGAACACTGAAGCTTTCTTT
TRBV9	TRBJ2-1	.	TRBD1	CASSVATGTGGNSGNEQFF	TGTGCCAGCAGCGTAGCTACTGGGACAGGGGGCAATTCGGGTAATGAGCAGTTCTTC
TRBV28	TRBJ1-2	.	.	CASSLRLDRYYGYTF	TGTGCCAGCAGTTTGAGGCTAGACAGGTACTATGGCTACACCTTC
TRBV9	TRBJ2-3	.	.	CASSVGQGFMADTQYF	TGTGCCAGCAGCGTAGGGCAGGGCTTCATGGCAGATACGCAGTATTTT
TRBV5-1	TRBJ2-7	.	TRBD2	CASSLRAGAYEQYF	TGCGCCAGCAGCCTTCGCGCGGGGGCCTACGAGCAGTACTTC
TRBV6-6	TRBJ1-5	few	.	CASSSLNQPQHF	TGTGCCAGCAGTTCCTTAAATCAGCCCCAGCATTTT
TRBV5-1	TRBJ2-5	.	.	CASSLAVQETQYF	TGCGCCAGCAGCTTAGCGGTACAAGAGACCCAGTACTTC
TRBV5-1	TRBJ2-2	.	TRBD1	CASSLGQVSGELFF	TGCGCCAGCAGCTTAGGACAGGTTTCCGGGGAGCTGTTTTTT
TRBV6-1	TRBJ2-1	many	TRBD2	CASSEAGGGAYNEQFF	TGTGCCAGCAGTGAAGCTGGCGGGGGGGCCTACAATGAGCAGTTCTTC
TRBV10-3	TRBJ1-1	.	.	CAISDQLITEAFF	TGTGCCATCAGTGACCAGTTAATTACTGAAGCTTTCTTT
TRBV9	TRBJ1-1	.	.	CASSVGRRGDGTEAFF	TGTGCCAGCAGCGTAGGGAGGAGGGGAGATGGCACTGAAGCTTTCTTT
TRBV5-4	TRBJ2-3	.	TRBD2	CASSLSASGTDTQYF	TGTGCCAGCAGCTTGTCGGCTAGCGGAACAGATACGCAGTATTTT
TRBV5-1	TRBJ2-1	few	TRBD2	CASSLVASGSYNEQFF	TGCGCCAGCAGCTTGGTGGCTAGCGGCTCCTACAATGAGCAGTTCTTC
TRBV5-6	TRBJ2-1	once	.	CASSLVALSSYNEQFF	TGTGCCAGCAGCTTGGTGGCTTTAAGCTCCTACAATGAGCAGTTCTTC
TRBV28	TRBJ2-7	.	TRBD1	CASQETGGWNEQYF	TGTGCCAGTCAGGAGACAGGGGGTTGGAACGAGCAGTACTTC
TRBV28	TRBJ1-5	few	TRBD1	CASSPRQGGQPQHF	TGTGCCAGCAGTCCCCGACAGGGGGGTCAGCCCCAGCATTTT
TRBV2	TRBJ1-6	.	.	CASSEDQLNNSPLHF	TGTGCCAGCAGTGAAGACCAACTGAACAATTCACCCCTCCACTTT
TRBV5-1	TRBJ2-3	.	TRBD2	CASSLGGLAGGNADTQYF	TGCGCCAGCAGCTTGGGCGGACTAGCGGGGGGAAACGCAGATACGCAGTATTTT
TRBV19	TRBJ1-1	.	.	CASSMGYPRVRDTEAFF	TGTGCCAGTAGTATGGGGTACCCCAGGGTCCGGGACACTGAAGCTTTCTTT
TRBV7-8	TRBJ1-6	.	TRBD1	CASSLATRFTGVVSPLHF	TGTGCCAGCAGCTTAGCAACTCGTTTCACAGGGGTGGTATCACCCCTCCACTTT
TRBV4-1	TRBJ1-6	.	.	CASSQVIAGLNSPLHF	TGCGCCAGCAGCCAAGTAATCGCAGGGCTTAATTCACCCCTCCACTTT
TRBV6-6	TRBJ1-5	.	TRBD1	CASSPGTGTRFQPQHF	TGTGCCAGCAGTCCCGGGACAGGGACTCGTTTCCAGCCCCAGCATTTT
TRBV5-1	TRBJ1-5	.	.	CASSPTWGGNQPQHF	TGCGCCAGCAGCCCGACCTGGGGGGGCAATCAGCCCCAGCATTTT
TRBV10-1	TRBJ2-3	.	TRBD2	CASSALAGDTDTQYF	TGCGCCAGCAGTGCTCTAGCGGGGGACACAGATACGCAGTATTTT
TRBV18	TRBJ1-3	.	TRBD1	CASSPWTGGITGNTIYF	TGTGCCAGCTCACCATGGACAGGGGGCATTACTGGAAACACCATATATTTT
TRBV5-1	TRBJ2-7	few	.	CASSPTGLWEQYF	TGCGCCAGCAGCCCAACGGGACTGTGGGAGCAGTACTTC
TRBV19	TRBJ1-2	.	TRBD1	CASSIQGGAYGYTF	TGTGCCAGTAGTATCCAGGGGGGAGCCTATGGCTACACCTTC
TRBV18	TRBJ2-2	once	TRBD1	CASSPQGTGRYTGELFF	TGTGCCAGCTCACCACAAGGGACAGGGCGTTACACCGGGGAGCTGTTTTTT
TRBV10-3	TRBJ1-2	.	.	CAISQGGYTF	TGTGCCATCAGCCAGGGGGGCTACACCTTC
TRBV28	TRBJ1-5	.	.	CASSPSGQGINQPQHF	TGTGCCAGCAGTCCCTCAGGTCAGGGAATTAATCAGCCCCAGCATTTT
TRBV5-1	TRBJ1-1	.	.	CASSSSGFTEAFF	TGCGCCAGCAGCTCCTCAGGGTTCACTGAAGCTTTCTTT
TRBV25-1	TRBJ1-6	.	.	CASSEEGLKNSPLHF	TGTGCCAGCAGTGAAGAGGGACTCAAAAATTCACCCCTCCACTTT
TRBV5-4	TRBJ1-6	few	.	CASSPGRQGNSPLHF	TGCGCCAGCAGCCCTGGTCGGCAGGGGAATTCACCCCTCCACTTT
TRBV5-1	TRBJ1-1	.	TRBD1	CASSFTGQGLTEAFF	TGCGCCAGCAGCTTTACGGGACAGGGGCTCACTGAAGCTTTCTTT
TRBV2	TRBJ2-3	.	.	CASSWGFTDTQYF	TGTGCCAGCAGTTGGGGCTTCACAGATACGCAGTATTTT
TRBV5-1	TRBJ2-5	.	TRBD2	CASGLAGVREETQYF	TGCGCCAGCGGGCTAGCGGGGGTCCGAGAAGAGACCCAGTACTTC
TRBV5-5	TRBJ1-1	.	.	CASSLAPETEAFF	TGTGCCAGCAGCTTGGCCCCAGAAACTGAAGCTTTCTTT
TRBV19	TRBJ1-2	.	TRBD1	CASSMTGISYTF	TGTGCCAGTAGTATGACAGGGATAAGCTACACCTTC
TRBV2	TRBJ1-1	.	.	CASGTDSGGTEAFF	TGTGCCAGCGGTACGGACAGCGGGGGCACTGAAGCTTTCTTT